Following are 5 T cell receptor beta chains from one sample sequenced in a study of OX40 agonist ivuxolimab in advanced cancers. Repertoires were generated with immunoSEQ multiplex PCR, while TCRdb's copy carries only in-frame clones and drops some. The sample has 92,000 or so clones, 80% to 90% seen once. The sequencing here drew on CD4+ or CD8+ T cells sorted from blood, taken in a trial of the OX40 agonist ivuxolimab. Source of these receptors: an adult with an advanced solid tumor such as melanoma, head and neck, liver or kidney cancer.

The genes are TRBV19 and TRBJ1-1; weak D call: TRBD1 (5 bases). Germline V gene sequence: CDR1 LNHDA, CDR2 SQIVND (reference sequence). The CDR3 sequence is 11 residues long. V was pared by 8 bases and J by 5 bases, with 9 bases between. The CDR3 protein is CASRRETEAFF. The CDR3, as DNA: TGTGCCAGTCGCAGGGAGACTGAAGCTTTCTTT.

This chain links TRBV19 with TRBJ2-5; 7 bases align to TRBD1. Germline trimming cut 6 bases from V and 1 base from J; bases unmatched to any gene: 5. CDR1 is LNHDA, CDR2 SQIVND, per germline (reference sequence). The CDR3 is 14 amino acids. The CDR3 DNA follows: TGTGCCAGTAGCTTGGGACAGCTCCAAGAGACCCAGTACTTC. Protein product: CASSLGQLQETQYF.

V is TRBV7-2 and J is TRBJ2-1; 8 bases are a match to TRBD2. The V segment lost 5 bases and the J segment 6 bases; nucleotides outside the gene matches: 9. The CDR3 is 15 amino acids. Germline assignment: CDR1 SGHTA and CDR2 FQGNSA. The CDR3 DNA is TGTGCCAGCAGCCCCTGGAGCGGGGGTATCAATGAGCAGTTCTTC. Its protein product is CASSPWSGGINEQFF.

The rearrangement links TRBV28 to TRBJ2-5; 11 nucleotides align to TRBD1. With 3 bases clipped from V and 5 bases from J, the junction kept 11 bases outside the gene matches. Germline values: CDR1 MDHEN, CDR2 SYDVKM. The CDR3 is 17 amino acids. Here the CDR3 reads CASSFNPRTGGLETQYF. CDR3 nucleotides: TGTGCCAGCAGTTTTAACCCGCGGACAGGGGGCTTGGAGACCCAGTACTTC. Full variable domain (outside the CDR3, taken from reference TRBV28 and TRBJ2-5): DVKVTQSSRYLVKRTGEKVFLECVQDMDHENMFWYRQDPGLGLRLIYFSYDVKMKEKGDIPEGYSVSREKKERFSLILESASTNQTSMYLCASSFNPRTGGLETQYFGPGTRLLVL.

The chain couples TRBV6-1 to TRBJ1-1; no definite D call. The V and J ends lost 1 base and 6 bases respectively, with 15 bases between them. Germline V gene sequence: CDR1 MNHNS, CDR2 SASEGT. The CDR3 extends over 15 amino acids. This CDR3 is CASSEGTSGSAEAFF. The CDR3 DNA sequence: TGTGCCAGCAGTGAAGGGACTAGCGGGAGCGCTGAAGCTTTCTTT.